This T cell receptor beta chain was sequenced during a study of blood T cell repertoires in COVID-19. As for the study in general: T cells, B-cell-depleted T cells, or PBMCs provided the cDNA or gDNA that served as material.

Libraries were prepared by immunoSEQ multiplex PCR; TCRdb keeps only in-frame clonotypes and omits some of them. The table shows about 150,000 clones, with 83% occurring only once. This CDR3 is 14 amino acids long. Looked up from germline, CDR1 is SGHRS and CDR2 is YFSETQ. The V gene end was trimmed by 5 bases and the J gene end by 5 bases; junction bases not matched to a gene: 9. This TCR was sampled from a woman of 80 years or more with acute or convalescent COVID-19. Sequencing was done on a sample of peripheral blood. This rearrangement joins TRBV5-1 to TRBJ2-5, with 7 bases lining up with TRBD1. The CDR3 region has the DNA TGCGCCAGCAGAAATTCAGGGGGTGGGGAGACCCAGTACTTC. Protein sequence: CASRNSGGGETQYF.